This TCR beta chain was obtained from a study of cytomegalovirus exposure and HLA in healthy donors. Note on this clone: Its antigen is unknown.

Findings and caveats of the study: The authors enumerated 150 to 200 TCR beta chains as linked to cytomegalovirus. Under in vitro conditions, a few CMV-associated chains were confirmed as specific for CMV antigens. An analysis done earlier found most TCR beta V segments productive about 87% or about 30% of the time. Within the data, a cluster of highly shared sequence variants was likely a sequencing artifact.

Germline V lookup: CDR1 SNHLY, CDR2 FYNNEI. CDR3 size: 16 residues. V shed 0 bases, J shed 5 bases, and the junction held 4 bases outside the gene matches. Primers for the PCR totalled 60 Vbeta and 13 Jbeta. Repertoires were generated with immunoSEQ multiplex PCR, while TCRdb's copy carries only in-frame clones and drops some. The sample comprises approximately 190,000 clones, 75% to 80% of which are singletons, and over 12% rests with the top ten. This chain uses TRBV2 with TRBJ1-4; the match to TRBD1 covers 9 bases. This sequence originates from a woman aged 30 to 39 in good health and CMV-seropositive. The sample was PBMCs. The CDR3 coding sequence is TGTGCCAGCAGTGAAGCGCTAGGACAGGGGAATGAAAAACTGTTTTTT. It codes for CASSEALGQGNEKLFF.